This is a list of T cell receptor beta chains from one sample in a study of T cells in Graves' hyperthyroidism and ophthalmopathy. Each CDR3 protein is one row after TCRdb ran MiXCR on the multiplex PCR reads. The table includes fewer than 650,000 distinct CDR3 sequences, 40% to 50% detected once. Sequenced input: peripheral blood or thyroid tissue (not recorded which). These receptors came from an adult woman with Graves' disease, either hyperthyroidism or ophthalmopathy (not recorded which). Each CDR3 is given with its conserved first and last residue. A D gene is named only where the DNA matches it firmly. Some rows mark clone size as missing; the rest say once, few, many or name a class of expanded clone.

d_gene: -
abundance: -
j_gene: TRBJ1-2
v_gene: TRBV15
CDR3aa: CATSRDEGRALYGYTF
CDR3nt: TGTGCCACCAGCAGAGATGAGGGCAGAGCTCTCTATGGCTACACCTTC

d_gene: -
abundance: few
j_gene: TRBJ1-4
v_gene: TRBV5-1
CDR3aa: CASSLGSVGMTNEKLFF
CDR3nt: TGCGCCAGCAGCTTGGGATCGGTGGGGATGACTAATGAAAAACTGTTTTTT

d_gene: -
abundance: -
j_gene: TRBJ1-2
v_gene: TRBV20-1
CDR3aa: CSGVGGEGDYTF
CDR3nt: TGCAGTGGTGTTGGGGGAGAGGGGGATTACACCTTC

d_gene: TRBD2
abundance: -
j_gene: TRBJ2-5
v_gene: TRBV7-1
CDR3aa: CASSSPRLAGLETQYF
CDR3nt: TGTGCCAGCAGCTCTCCTCGTTTAGCGGGACTTGAGACCCAGTACTTC

d_gene: -
abundance: -
j_gene: TRBJ1-5
v_gene: TRBV5-1
CDR3aa: CASSLRGPDSNQPQHF
CDR3nt: TGCGCCAGCAGCTTGCGGGGCCCAGATAGCAATCAGCCCCAGCATTTT

d_gene: -
abundance: few
j_gene: TRBJ1-2
v_gene: TRBV20-1
CDR3aa: CSARTAGDYGYTF
CDR3nt: TGCAGTGCTAGAACTGCAGGGGACTATGGCTACACCTTC

d_gene: -
abundance: -
j_gene: TRBJ1-6
v_gene: TRBV29-1
CDR3aa: CSVEGGEFYEQYMAESSSF
CDR3nt: TGCAGCGTTGAAGGGGGTGAGTTCTACGAGCAGTACATGGCTGAGTCCTCCAGCTTT

d_gene: -
abundance: many
j_gene: TRBJ2-7
v_gene: TRBV7-2
CDR3aa: CASRGGDEQYF
CDR3nt: TGTGCCAGCCGGGGCGGGGACGAGCAGTACTTC

d_gene: -
abundance: many
j_gene: TRBJ2-2
v_gene: TRBV20-1
CDR3aa: CSTLMSNTGELFF
CDR3nt: TGCAGCACACTGATGTCGAACACCGGGGAGCTGTTTTTT

d_gene: -
abundance: -
j_gene: TRBJ1-5
v_gene: TRBV5-8
CDR3aa: CASSHATRRRNQPQHF
CDR3nt: TGCGCCAGCAGCCACGCCACGAGGCGGAGGAATCAGCCCCAGCATTTT

d_gene: TRBD1
abundance: -
j_gene: TRBJ1-5
v_gene: TRBV7-2
CDR3aa: CASSTRTGSNSNQPQHF
CDR3nt: TGTGCCAGCAGCACCCGGACAGGGTCCAATAGCAATCAGCCCCAGCATTTT

d_gene: -
abundance: -
j_gene: TRBJ2-7
v_gene: TRBV20-1
CDR3aa: CSAKEAYEQYF
CDR3nt: TGCAGTGCTAAGGAAGCCTACGAGCAGTACTTC

d_gene: -
abundance: -
j_gene: TRBJ1-5
v_gene: TRBV9
CDR3aa: CASSVGEVQPQHF
CDR3nt: TGTGCCAGCAGCGTAGGTGAGGTTCAGCCCCAGCATTTT

d_gene: -
abundance: -
j_gene: TRBJ2-5
v_gene: TRBV13
CDR3aa: CASSLEQLEETQYF
CDR3nt: TGTGCCAGCAGTCTAGAACAGTTGGAAGAGACCCAGTACTTC

d_gene: TRBD1
abundance: many
j_gene: TRBJ1-2
v_gene: TRBV5-8
CDR3aa: CASSSLRQQGALSGYTF
CDR3nt: TGTGCCAGCAGCTCTCTTCGGCAACAGGGGGCGCTGAGTGGCTACACCTTC

d_gene: TRBD2
abundance: many
j_gene: TRBJ2-7
v_gene: TRBV5-1
CDR3aa: CASKVAGVIGEQYF
CDR3nt: TGCGCCAGCAAAGTAGCGGGAGTCATCGGCGAGCAGTACTTC

d_gene: TRBD2
abundance: -
j_gene: TRBJ2-1
v_gene: TRBV24-1
CDR3aa: CATSDQTSGRYNEQFF
CDR3nt: TGTGCCACCAGTGATCAAACTAGCGGGAGGTACAATGAGCAGTTCTTC

d_gene: TRBD1
abundance: -
j_gene: TRBJ1-1
v_gene: TRBV2
CDR3aa: CASRESGQGNTEAFF
CDR3nt: TGTGCCAGCAGGGAATCGGGACAGGGGAACACTGAAGCTTTCTTT

d_gene: -
abundance: few
j_gene: TRBJ1-1
v_gene: TRBV27
CDR3aa: CASSVRAPNTEAFF
CDR3nt: TGTGCCAGCAGTGTGAGAGCTCCGAACACTGAAGCTTTCTTT

d_gene: TRBD1
abundance: many
j_gene: TRBJ1-2
v_gene: TRBV20-1
CDR3aa: CSAGQGNYGYTF
CDR3nt: TGCAGTGCGGGACAGGGTAACTATGGCTACACCTTC

d_gene: TRBD1
abundance: -
j_gene: TRBJ2-2
v_gene: TRBV12-3/TRBV12-4
CDR3aa: CASILGPGGRASGELFF
CDR3nt: TGTGCCAGCATCTTAGGCCCAGGGGGCCGCGCCTCCGGGGAGCTGTTTTTT

d_gene: -
abundance: many
j_gene: TRBJ2-7
v_gene: TRBV6-7
CDR3aa: CASSPTIPYEQYF
CDR3nt: TGTGCCAGCAGTCCGACTATACCCTACGAGCAGTACTTC